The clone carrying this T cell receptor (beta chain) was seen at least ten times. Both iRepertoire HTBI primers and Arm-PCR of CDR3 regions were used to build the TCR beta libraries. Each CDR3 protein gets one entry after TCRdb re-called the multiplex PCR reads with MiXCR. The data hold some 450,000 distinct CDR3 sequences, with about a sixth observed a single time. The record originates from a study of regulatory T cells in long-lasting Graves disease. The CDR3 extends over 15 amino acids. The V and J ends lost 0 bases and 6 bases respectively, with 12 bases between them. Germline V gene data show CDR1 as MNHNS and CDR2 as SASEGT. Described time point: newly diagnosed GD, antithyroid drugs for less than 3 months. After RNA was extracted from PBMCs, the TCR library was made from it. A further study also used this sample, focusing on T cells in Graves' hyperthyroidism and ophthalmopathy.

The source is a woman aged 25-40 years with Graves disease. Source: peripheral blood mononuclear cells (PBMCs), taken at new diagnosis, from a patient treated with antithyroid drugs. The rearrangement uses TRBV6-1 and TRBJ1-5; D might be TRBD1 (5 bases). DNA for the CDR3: TGTGCCAGCAGTGAAGCTGACGGTCAGGGTCAGCCCCAGCATTTT. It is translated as CASSEADGQGQPQHF.